A single sample gave rise to the 5 T cell receptor beta chains below, sequenced in a study of T cell responses to AZD1222 COVID-19 vaccine. Assay: immunoSEQ multiplex PCR; the TCRdb copy retains only in-frame clones and omits some. Of approximately 140,000 clones listed, 80% to 95% are singletons. The material sequenced was peripheral blood, taken 28 days after the second AZD1222 dose. These receptors originate from an adult who received the AZD1222 COVID-19 vaccine.

The genes are TRBV11-2 and TRBJ1-1, with D possibly TRBD1 on 5 matching bases. V lost 3 bases and J lost 1, with 9 bases in between. Germline values: CDR1 SGHAT, CDR2 FQNNGV. This CDR3 contains 14 residues. The CDR3 bases are TGTGCCAGCAGCTTGACAGACTCGAACACTGAAGCTTTCTTT. Amino acids: CASSLTDSNTEAFF.

The rearrangement uses TRBV3-1 (or the pseudogene TRBV3-2) and TRBJ2-7, with 14 bases matching TRBD2. CDR3 size: 14 residues. With V trimmed by 4 bases and J by 10 bases, 6 bases remained unmatched. The germline V gene has CDR1 LGHDT and CDR2 YNNKEL (reference sequence). CDR3 protein: CASSPGLAGADQYF. The CDR3 nucleotides are TGTGCCAGCAGCCCGGGACTAGCGGGAGCAGATCAGTACTTC.

V gene TRBV7-9 combines with J gene TRBJ1-1, with D tentatively TRBD1 (5 bases). This CDR3 has 13 residues. Germline CDR1 is SEHNR and CDR2 is FQNEAQ (reference sequence). Trimming pared 2 bases from V and 5 bases from J, leaving 9 bases between. The CDR3 region has the DNA TGTGCCAGCAGCTTATCGGGGGGGACTGAAGCTTTCTTT. Translation: CASSLSGGTEAFF.

This rearrangement joins TRBV29-1 to TRBJ1-2, with TRBD1 as a possible D gene (6 bases). CDR3 length: 13 amino acids. Germline V CDR1 and CDR2: SQVTM, ANQGSEA. Trimming removed 2 bases from V and 8 bases from J, with 15 bases in between. The CDR3 DNA reads TGCAGCGTTGAATCGGGAGGCAGGGGAGGCTACACCTTC. Protein sequence: CSVESGGRGGYTF.

The chain recombines TRBV30 with TRBJ1-6; D gene ambiguous. The CDR3 runs to 12 residues. The ends were cut back, 5 bases at V and 7 bases at J, with 9 bases in the middle. The germline CDR1 and CDR2 sequences are GTSNPN and SVGIG (reference sequence). The CDR3 protein is CAWGLLNSPLHF. The DNA of the CDR3 is TGTGCCTGGGGACTGTTAAATTCACCCCTCCACTTT.